The 26 T cell receptor beta chains given below trace back to one sample, sequenced in a study of cytomegalovirus exposure and HLA in healthy donors. PCR was performed using 60 Vbeta and 13 Jbeta primers. Method: immunoSEQ multiplex PCR; TCRdb's copy keeps in-frame clones and lacks some. Of some 110,000 clones in the sample, 79% were seen once. Material for sequencing was PBMCs. Receptor source: a man aged 30 to 39 in good health and CMV-seropositive.

The CDR3 region is CSVEKGPTNYGYTF. CDR3 nucleotide sequence: TGCAGCGTTGAAAAGGGGCCAACTAACTATGGCTACACCTTC. J is TRBJ1-2 and V is TRBV29-1, with D possibly TRBD1 on 5 matching bases. Germline V gene lookup returns CDR1 SQVTM and CDR2 ANQGSEA. Deletions cut 2 bases from V and 0 bases from J, with 10 bases between. The CDR3 is made up of 14 amino acids.

This chain's CDR3 is CAISNIGGTYEQYF. CDR3 coding DNA: TGTGCCATCAGTAATATTGGGGGGACCTACGAGCAGTACTTC. V usage is TRBV10-3 and J usage is TRBJ2-7, with D possibly being TRBD2 (6 bases). The ends were cut back, 5 bases at V and 2 bases at J, with 13 bases in the middle. This CDR3 has 14 amino acids. Germline V lookup: CDR1 ENHRY, CDR2 SYGVKD.

The chain couples TRBV6-6 to TRBJ1-3, with 9 positions matching TRBD1. This CDR3 spans 15 amino acids. Looked up from germline, CDR1 is MNHNY and CDR2 is SVGAGI (reference sequence). J was trimmed by 4 bases and V by 0 bases; bases with no gene match: 1. As DNA, the CDR3 is TGTGCCAGCAGTTACTCCGGGACAGGGGGAAACACCATATATTTT. This sequence encodes CASSYSGTGGNTIYF.

V is TRBV19 and J is TRBJ2-1; TRBD1 aligns across 9 bases. The germline V gene has CDR1 LNHDA and CDR2 SQIVND (reference sequence). CDR3 length: 13 amino acids. V lost 9 bases, J lost 6 bases, and 6 bases stayed unmatched. This chain's CDR3 is CASSTGGRNEQFF. In nucleotides, the CDR3 is TGTGCCAGCTCAACAGGGGGCCGCAATGAGCAGTTCTTC.

The chain employs TRBV7-9 and TRBJ1-6; no clear D. The CDR3 is 13 residues long. Looked up from germline, CDR1 is SEHNR and CDR2 is FQNEAQ (reference sequence). Trimming took 3 bases from V and 9 from J, leaving 9 bases between them. Here the CDR3 DNA reads TGTGCCAGCAGCTTTTATGAGGGTTCACCCCTCCACTTT. Protein: CASSFYEGSPLHF.

Here the CDR3 reads CASSVAQGRGYTF. CDR3 sequence (DNA): TGTGCCAGCAGCGTAGCACAGGGTAGAGGCTACACCTTC. This sequence joins TRBV9 and TRBJ1-2; tentatively, D is TRBD1 (6 bases). Trimming cost V 0 bases and J 8 bases, with 11 bases left between them. CDR3 size: 13 residues. CDR1 is SGDLS and CDR2 is YYNGEE in the germline V gene.

This chain connects TRBV30 to TRBJ1-6; D uncertain. Trimming removed 3 bases from V and 0 bases from J, with 6 bases in between. Germline V gene sequence: CDR1 GTSNPN, CDR2 SVGIG (reference sequence). The CDR3 loop spans 14 amino acids. For the CDR3, the DNA is TGTGCCTGGAGGGTGAGCTCCTATAATTCACCCCTCCACTTT. The encoded protein is CAWRVSSYNSPLHF.

Only one count was recorded for this clone. V usage is TRBV4-2 and J usage is TRBJ2-7; tentative D call: TRBD1 (5 bases). Trimming stripped 0 bases from V and 0 bases from J, with 6 bases between. Germline V gene sequence: CDR1 LGHNA, CDR2 YNFKEQ. The CDR3 spans 14 residues. Here the CDR3 reads CASSQDRVSYEQYF. The CDR3 DNA follows: TGTGCCAGCAGCCAAGACAGGGTCTCCTACGAGCAGTACTTC.

On this clone: At one end, the junction sequence differs from germline, possibly due to a read error. The chain uses TRBV5-1 and TRBJ2-6, with D possibly matching TRBD1 (5 bases). This CDR3 region has 16 residues. Germline lookup yields CDR1 SGHRS and CDR2 YFSETQ. CDR3 nucleotides: TGCGCCAGCAGCAAAGCAGGAATCTCTGGGGCCAACGGCCTGACTTTC. Residues: CASSKAGISGANGLTF.

The chain has TRBV18 and TRBJ2-5; TRBD2 might be the D (5 bases). CDR3 length: 13 residues. Trimming removed 2 bases at V and 4 bases at J, with 8 bases between. CDR1 KGHSH and CDR2 LQKENI come from the germline V gene. CDR3 bases: TGTGCCAGCTCACCAGGGAGCAGAGAGACCCAGTACTTC. Protein: CASSPGSRETQYF.

The genes are TRBV5-1 and TRBJ1-1, with D possibly matching TRBD1 (5 bases). Trimming pared 2 bases from V and 7 bases from J, leaving 12 bases between. This CDR3 contains 13 residues. Germline V gene data show CDR1 as SGHRS and CDR2 as YFSETQ. CDR3 nucleotide sequence: TGCGCCAGCAGCTTCTCAGGGCAGGGTGAAGCTTTCTTT. Protein product: CASSFSGQGEAFF.

V and J are TRBV21-1 and TRBJ2-4; the table gives TRBD1 as D, unverified against the DNA. TRBV21-1 is deemed a pseudogene. The CDR3 contains 18 residues. CDR3: CASSKASQGMLTKNIQYF. CDR3 DNA: TGTGCCAGCAGCAAAGCCAGCCAGGGTATGTTAACCAAAAACATTCAGTACTTC.

The chain has TRBV30 and TRBJ1-4, with D perhaps TRBD1 (5 bases). The germline gives CDR1 GTSNPN, CDR2 SVGIG (reference sequence). The V gene lost 4 bases and the J gene lost 2 bases, with 14 bases spanning the gap. The CDR3 extends over 15 amino acids. Here the CDR3 DNA reads TGTGCCTGGACCCGGGGGAGGTTCACTAATGAAAAACTGTTTTTT. Amino acid sequence: CAWTRGRFTNEKLFF.

The V and J genes are TRBV13 and TRBJ2-5; D not certain. The CDR3 is 12 amino acids. Trimming removed 5 bases at V and 5 bases at J, with 9 bases between. Germline V gene lookup returns CDR1 PRHDT and CDR2 FYEKMQ (reference sequence). In nucleotides, the CDR3 is TGTGCCAGCAGCCAAAACACGGAGACCCAGTACTTC. Protein: CASSQNTETQYF.

This clone was picked up one time. The chain carries TRBV27 and TRBJ2-7; 8 bases are shared with TRBD1. V gave up 8 bases and J gave up 4 bases; unmatched junction bases: 10. Per germline, CDR1 MNHEY and CDR2 SMNVEV (reference sequence). The CDR3 runs to 14 residues. The CDR3 loop is CASALGTGLYEQYF. The CDR3 coding sequence is TGTGCCAGCGCCCTCGGGACAGGCCTATACGAGCAGTACTTC.

The rearrangement joins TRBV7-2 to TRBJ2-2; unclear D gene. Germline CDR1 and CDR2: SGHTA and FQGNSA. The CDR3 totals 13 residues. V lost 4 bases and J 0 bases, leaving 3 bases between the germline ends. The CDR3 here is CASSSTNTGELFF. The CDR3 nucleotides read TGTGCCAGCAGCTCCACGAACACCGGGGAGCTGTTTTTT. The complete variable domain, with remaining parts taken from reference TRBV7-2 and TRBJ2-2, reads GAGVSQSPSNKVTEKGKDVELRCDPISGHTALYWYRQSLGQGLEFLIYFQGNSAPDKSGLPSDRFSAERTGGSVSTLTIQRTQQEDSAVYLCASSSTNTGELFFGEGSRLTVL.

This clone was seen only a few times. The chain is built from TRBV28 and TRBJ1-1; D is undetermined. V lost 5 bases to trimming and J lost 6 bases, with 19 bases between them. The CDR3 extends over 15 amino acids. From germline, CDR1 is MDHEN and CDR2 SYDVKM. The CDR3 coding sequence is TGTGCCAGCAGTACGTGGGCCACGAAGGCAGCTGAAGCTTTCTTT. This codes for CASSTWATKAAEAFF. Full variable domain (missing parts from reference TRBV28 and TRBJ1-1): DVKVTQSSRYLVKRTGEKVFLECVQDMDHENMFWYRQDPGLGLRLIYFSYDVKMKEKGDIPEGYSVSREKKERFSLILESASTNQTSMYLCASSTWATKAAEAFFGQGTRLTVV.

The chain combines TRBV20-1 with TRBJ2-7; tentative D call: TRBD1 (6 bases). CDR1 DFQATT and CDR2 SNEGSKA come from the germline V gene (reference sequence). CDR3 length: 11 residues. Trimming shortened V by 3 bases and J by 3 bases, and 6 bases separated the two germline ends. In nucleotides, the CDR3 is TGCAGTGCTAGGACAGGCTACGAGCAGTACTTC. It codes for CSARTGYEQYF.

V usage is TRBV19 and J usage is TRBJ2-2, with TRBD2 identical over 7 bases. Trimming cost V 7 bases and J 6 bases; bases outside gene matches: 11. The CDR3 runs 15 residues. Germline V gene data show CDR1 as LNHDA and CDR2 as SQIVND (reference sequence). The DNA for the CDR3 is TGTGCCAGTACCAATAAAGATAGCGGGCCCGGGGAGCTGTTTTTT. Translation: CASTNKDSGPGELFF. Complete variable domain (other parts from reference TRBV19 and TRBJ2-2): DGGITQSPKYLFRKEGQNVTLSCEQNLNHDAMYWYRQDPGQGLRLIYYSQIVNDFQKGDIAEGYSVSREKKESFPLTVTSAQKNPTAFYLCASTNKDSGPGELFFGEGSRLTVL.

The chain combines TRBV5-8 with TRBJ2-3; 8 bases are shared with TRBD1. The CDR3 spans 15 residues. The V gene end was trimmed by 7 bases and the J gene end by 1 base; junction bases not matched to a gene: 8. The V gene's germline CDR1 is SGHTS and CDR2 YDEGEE. The CDR3 DNA is TGTGCCAGCTACTCAACGGGACAGGGCACAGATACGCAGTATTTT. This gives the protein CASYSTGQGTDTQYF.

The chain couples TRBV6-1 to TRBJ2-7, with 7 nucleotides matching TRBD1. The CDR3 runs to 15 residues. After removal of 3 bases from V and 2 bases from J, the junction contained 7 bases not matched to a gene. In germline, CDR1 is MNHNS, CDR2 SASEGT. In nucleotides, the CDR3 is TGTGCCAGCAGTGAGCTGACAGGGATACCCTACGAGCAGTACTTC. The encoded protein is CASSELTGIPYEQYF.

This sequence joins TRBV20-1 and TRBJ2-2; no firm D call. CDR1 is DFQATT and CDR2 is SNEGSKA in the germline V gene (reference sequence). Trimming shortened V by 3 bases and J by 4 bases, and 3 bases separated the two germline ends. The CDR3 spans 11 residues. CDR3 bases: TGCAGTGCTAGCGTCACCGGGGAGCTGTTTTTT. Translation gives CSASVTGELFF.

This clone is a singleton in its sample. The chain is built from TRBV9 and TRBJ2-5; 10 bases map to TRBD2. The CDR3 sequence is 18 residues long. V was clipped by 6 bases and J by 2 bases; unmatched bases: 16. CDR1 and CDR2 (germline): SGDLS, YYNGEE. CDR3 protein: CASNHLAGVDRGQETQYF. CDR3 DNA sequence: TGTGCCAGCAACCATCTAGCGGGGGTGGATAGAGGACAAGAGACCCAGTACTTC. Drawing the rest from reference TRBV9 and TRBJ2-5, the complete variable domain is DSGVTQTPKHLITATGQRVTLRCSPRSGDLSVYWYQQSLDQGLQFLIQYYNGEERAKGNILERFSAQQFPDLHSELNLSSLELGDSALYFCASNHLAGVDRGQETQYFGPGTRLLVL.

The chain couples TRBV7-9 to TRBJ2-7; 11 positions match TRBD1. The CDR3 contains 15 residues. The germline gives CDR1 SEHNR, CDR2 FQNEAQ (reference sequence). V trimming: 5 bases; J trimming: 5 bases; junction bases outside the gene matches: 8. CDR3 DNA sequence: TGTGCCAGCAGCCTCCCCGGGACAGGGGGGAACGAGCAGTACTTC. Translated: CASSLPGTGGNEQYF.

This clone was seen just once. The chain links TRBV5-6 to TRBJ2-7, with D perhaps matching TRBD1 (6 bases). Germline V lookup: CDR1 SGHDT, CDR2 YYEEEE. V gave up 8 bases and J gave up 8 bases, with 23 bases separating them. CDR3 size: 14 residues. CDR3 coding DNA: TGTGCCAGTTCCTCTGGGACATGGTCCTCGCAGCAGTACTTC. This gives the protein CASSSGTWSSQQYF. The full variable domain, in which reference TRBV5-6 and TRBJ2-7 provide the parts outside the CDR3, is DAGVTQSPTHLIKTRGQQVTLRCSPKSGHDTVSWYQQALGQGPQFIFQYYEEEERQRGNFPDRFSGHQFPNYSSELNVNALLLGDSALYLCASSSGTWSSQQYFGPGTRLTVT.

This chain connects TRBV4-1 to TRBJ2-3; TRBD1 agrees at 7 bases. This CDR3 is built from 14 residues. Germline trimming cut 7 bases from V and 5 bases from J; bases unmatched to any gene: 9. The germline V gene has CDR1 MGHRA and CDR2 YSYEKL. The CDR3 bases are TGCGCCAGCAAGGGGGCAGGAGCCATAGATACGCAGTATTTT. This gives the protein CASKGAGAIDTQYF.